These 6 T cell receptor beta chains share one sample of origin, sequenced in a study of blood T cell repertoires in COVID-19. Some clones are missing from TCRdb's copy, which holds only in-frame ones; the method was immunoSEQ multiplex PCR. The sample consists of under 250,000 clones, 89% of them appearing once. The sample was peripheral blood. The receptors were gathered from a woman in her thirties or forties with acute or convalescent COVID-19.

This clone appeared once. This CDR3 reads CASSYNRDGYTF. In nucleotides, the CDR3 is TGTGCCAGCAGCTATAACAGGGATGGCTACACCTTC. This chain connects TRBV5-6 to TRBJ1-2; TRBD1 might be the D (6 bases). The V end was cut by 3 bases, the J end by 6 bases, with 9 bases between. Germline V gene sequence: CDR1 SGHDT, CDR2 YYEEEE. The CDR3 runs 12 residues.

This clone was observed a single time. The chain carries TRBV11-1 and TRBJ1-2; D call uncertain. V lost 6 bases and J lost 5, with 13 bases in between. Per germline, CDR1 SGHAT and CDR2 FQDESV (reference sequence). The CDR3 consists of 13 residues. As DNA, the CDR3 is TGTGCCAGCAGTCTGAGGGATCTTTATGGCTACACCTTC. Translation gives CASSLRDLYGYTF.

The gene calls are TRBV5-6 and TRBJ1-2, with TRBD1 matching 8 bases. Losses at the gene ends were 2 bases for V and 8 bases for J; bases not matched to a gene: 5. CDR3 size: 13 residues. Germline V gene sequence: CDR1 SGHDT, CDR2 YYEEEE. For the CDR3, the DNA is TGTGCCAGCAGCTTTGAGGGGACAGGAGGCTACACCTTC. Amino acid sequence: CASSFEGTGGYTF.

This clone showed up just a few times. V usage is TRBV11-2 and J usage is TRBJ1-1; no definite D call. This CDR3 comprises 15 residues. V was pared by 0 bases and J by 1 base, with 9 bases between. The germline V gene encodes CDR1 SGHAT and CDR2 FQNNGV. CDR3 loop: CASSLEYRPNTEAFF. CDR3 nucleotides: TGTGCCAGCAGCTTAGAATACAGACCGAACACTGAAGCTTTCTTT.

This chain links TRBV2 with TRBJ2-6; perhaps TRBD2 as D (5 bases). V lost 4 bases and J lost 13, with 20 bases in between. The CDR3 loop spans 15 amino acids. The germline gives CDR1 SNHLY, CDR2 FYNNEI. The CDR3, as DNA: TGTGCCAGCAGTGCGGCGGGTAACCCCCAAGTAGTCCTGACTTTC. Its protein is CASSAAGNPQVVLTF.

The rearrangement uses TRBV6-5 and TRBJ1-4, with D hard to call. Trimming shortened V by 6 bases and J by 0 bases, and 8 bases separated the two germline ends. This CDR3 is built from 14 residues. Germline CDR1 MNHEY, CDR2 SVGAGI. DNA for the CDR3: TGTGCCAGCAGGGGCCCCACAACTAATGAAAAACTGTTTTTT. It specifies CASRGPTTNEKLFF.